The clone carrying this TCR beta chain came up many times. The antigen remains undetermined. Healthy control samples came from blood bank volunteers in Maryland, USA. The CDR3 sequence is 14 residues long. Trimming took 1 base from V and 0 from J, leaving 5 bases between them. Germline V gene data show CDR1 as SEHNR and CDR2 as FQNEAQ (reference sequence). MiXCR was run by TCRdb on the 5' RACE reads, yielding one entry per CDR3 protein. The data contain roughly 80,000 distinct CDR3 sequences, about 9.4% of them singletons. This record comes from a study of neurological immune-mediated disorders. Study-wide points: No CDR3 amino acid sequences were shared by expanded clones across subjects, suggesting private repertoires in all groups. Multiple sclerosis was found to have the least TCR clonal expansion, below healthy controls, and HTLV-1-associated myelopathy the most.

What was sequenced was PBMCs. V is TRBV7-9 and J is TRBJ2-3; no clear D gene. This TCR was sampled from a man between 45 and 60 years old in good health. The CDR3 coding sequence is TGTGCCAGCAGCTTAGAACATAGCACAGATACGCAGTATTTT. Its translation is CASSLEHSTDTQYF.